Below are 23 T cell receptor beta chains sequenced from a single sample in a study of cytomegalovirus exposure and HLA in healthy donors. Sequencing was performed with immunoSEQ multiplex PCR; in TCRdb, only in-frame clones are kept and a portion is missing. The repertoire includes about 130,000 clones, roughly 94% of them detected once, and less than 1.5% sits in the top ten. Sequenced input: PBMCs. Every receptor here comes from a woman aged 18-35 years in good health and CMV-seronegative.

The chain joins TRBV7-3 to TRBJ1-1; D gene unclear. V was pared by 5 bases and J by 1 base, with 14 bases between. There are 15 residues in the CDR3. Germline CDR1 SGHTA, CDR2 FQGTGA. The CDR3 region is CASSPRGSPNTEAFF. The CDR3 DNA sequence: TGTGCCAGCAGCCCCCGGGGTAGTCCGAACACTGAAGCTTTCTTT.

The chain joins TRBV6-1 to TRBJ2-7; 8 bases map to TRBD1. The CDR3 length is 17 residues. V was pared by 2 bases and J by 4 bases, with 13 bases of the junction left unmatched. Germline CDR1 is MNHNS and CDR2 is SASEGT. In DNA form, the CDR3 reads TGTGCCAGCAGTGAATGGGGCGACCGGGACAGGATTTACGAGCAGTACTTC. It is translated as CASSEWGDRDRIYEQYF.

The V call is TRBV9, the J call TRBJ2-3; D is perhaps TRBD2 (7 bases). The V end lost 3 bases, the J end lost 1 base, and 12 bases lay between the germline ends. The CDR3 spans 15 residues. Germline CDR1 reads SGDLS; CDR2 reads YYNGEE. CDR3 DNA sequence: TGTGCCAGCAGCGCGAGGGGGGGCGGCACAGATACGCAGTATTTT. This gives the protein CASSARGGGTDTQYF. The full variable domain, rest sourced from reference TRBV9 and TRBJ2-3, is DSGVTQTPKHLITATGQRVTLRCSPRSGDLSVYWYQQSLDQGLQFLIQYYNGEERAKGNILERFSAQQFPDLHSELNLSSLELGDSALYFCASSARGGGTDTQYFGPGTRLTVL.

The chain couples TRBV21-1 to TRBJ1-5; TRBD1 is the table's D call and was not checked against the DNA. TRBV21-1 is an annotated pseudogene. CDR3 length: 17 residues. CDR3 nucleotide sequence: TGTGCCAGCAGCAAAGAACAAGGGACAGGGAGGGTGAAGCCCCAGCATTTT. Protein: CASSKEQGTGRVKPQHF.

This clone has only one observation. The chain's CDR3 is CASSSPGLPTDTQYF. CDR3 coding DNA: TGTGCCAGCAGTTCCCCGGGACTACCCACAGATACGCAGTATTTT. The chain is built from TRBV28 and TRBJ2-3, with 7 bases fitting TRBD2. The germline V gene has CDR1 MDHEN and CDR2 SYDVKM. V was pared by 4 bases and J by 2 bases, with 6 bases of the junction left unmatched. This CDR3 contains 15 residues.

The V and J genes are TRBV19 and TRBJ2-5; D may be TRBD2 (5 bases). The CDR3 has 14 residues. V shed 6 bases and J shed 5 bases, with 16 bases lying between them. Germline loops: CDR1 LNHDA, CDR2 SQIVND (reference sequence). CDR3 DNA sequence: TGTGCCAGTAGCGCACTAGGTCTTGGCGAGACCCAGTACTTC. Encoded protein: CASSALGLGETQYF.

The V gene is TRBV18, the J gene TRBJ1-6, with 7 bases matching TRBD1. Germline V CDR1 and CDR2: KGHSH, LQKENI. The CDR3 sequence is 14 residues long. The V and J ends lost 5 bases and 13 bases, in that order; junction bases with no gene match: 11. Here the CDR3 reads CASSRQGARDPLHF. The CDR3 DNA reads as TGTGCCAGCTCAAGACAGGGCGCTCGGGATCCCCTCCACTTT.

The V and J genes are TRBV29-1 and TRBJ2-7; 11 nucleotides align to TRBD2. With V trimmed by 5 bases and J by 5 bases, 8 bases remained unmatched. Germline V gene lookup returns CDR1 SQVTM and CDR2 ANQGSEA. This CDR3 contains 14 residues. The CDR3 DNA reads TGCAGCGTTAGACTAGCGGGGACGTCTAACGAGCAGTACTTC. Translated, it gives CSVRLAGTSNEQYF.

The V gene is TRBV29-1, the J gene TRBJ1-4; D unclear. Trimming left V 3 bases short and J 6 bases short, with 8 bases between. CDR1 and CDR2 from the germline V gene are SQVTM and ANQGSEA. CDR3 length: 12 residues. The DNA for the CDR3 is TGCAGCGTTGACGGGAATGATGAAAAACTGTTTTTT. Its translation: CSVDGNDEKLFF.

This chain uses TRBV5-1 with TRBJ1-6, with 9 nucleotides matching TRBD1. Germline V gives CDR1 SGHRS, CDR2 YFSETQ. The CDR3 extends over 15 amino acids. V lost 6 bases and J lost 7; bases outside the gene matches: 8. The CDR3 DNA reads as TGCGCCAGCACTGGACAGGGGATAGGGAATTCACCCCTCCACTTT. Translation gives CASTGQGIGNSPLHF.

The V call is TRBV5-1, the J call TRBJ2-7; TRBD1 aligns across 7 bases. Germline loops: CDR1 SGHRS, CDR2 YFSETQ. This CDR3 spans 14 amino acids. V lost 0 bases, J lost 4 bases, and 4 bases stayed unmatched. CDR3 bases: TGCGCCAGCAGCTTGGCCAGGGGGTTATACGAGCAGTACTTC. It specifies CASSLARGLYEQYF.

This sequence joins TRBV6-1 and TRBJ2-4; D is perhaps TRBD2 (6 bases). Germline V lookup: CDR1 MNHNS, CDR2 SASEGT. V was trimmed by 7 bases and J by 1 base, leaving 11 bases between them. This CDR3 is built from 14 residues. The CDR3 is CASMSGLAKNIQYF. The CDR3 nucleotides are TGTGCCAGCATGTCGGGACTTGCCAAAAACATTCAGTACTTC.

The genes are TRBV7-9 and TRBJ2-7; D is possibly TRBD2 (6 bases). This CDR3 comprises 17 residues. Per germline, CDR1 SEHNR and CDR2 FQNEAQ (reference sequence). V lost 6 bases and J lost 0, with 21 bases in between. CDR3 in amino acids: CASSGGARSRSSYEQYF. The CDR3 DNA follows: TGTGCCAGCAGTGGCGGGGCTAGATCTCGGAGCTCCTACGAGCAGTACTTC.

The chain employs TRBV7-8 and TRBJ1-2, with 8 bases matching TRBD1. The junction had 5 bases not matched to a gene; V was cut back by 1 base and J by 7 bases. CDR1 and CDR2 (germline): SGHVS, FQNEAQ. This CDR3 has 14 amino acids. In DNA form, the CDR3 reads TGTGCCAGCAGCTTAGGCACAGGGGGTACTGGCTACACCTTC. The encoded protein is CASSLGTGGTGYTF.

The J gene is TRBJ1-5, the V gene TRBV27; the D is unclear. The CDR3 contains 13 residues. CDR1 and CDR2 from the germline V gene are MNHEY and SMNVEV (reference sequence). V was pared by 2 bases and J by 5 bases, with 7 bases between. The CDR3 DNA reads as TGTGCCAGCAGTTTAACCGGGTATCAGCCCCAGCATTTT. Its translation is CASSLTGYQPQHF.

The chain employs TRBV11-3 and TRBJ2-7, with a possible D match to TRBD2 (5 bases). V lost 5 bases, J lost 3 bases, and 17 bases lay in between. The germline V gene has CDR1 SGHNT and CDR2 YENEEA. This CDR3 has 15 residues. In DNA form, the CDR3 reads TGTGCCAGCAGCCCTAACCGGGAACCCTTCTACGAGCAGTACTTC. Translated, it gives CASSPNREPFYEQYF.

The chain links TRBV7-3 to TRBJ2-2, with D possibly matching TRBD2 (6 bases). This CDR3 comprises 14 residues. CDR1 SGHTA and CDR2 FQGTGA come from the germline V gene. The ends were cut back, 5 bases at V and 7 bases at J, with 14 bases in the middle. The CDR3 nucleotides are TGTGCCAGCAGCCTTGAATTAGCGGACGGGGAGCTGTTTTTT. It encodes CASSLELADGELFF.

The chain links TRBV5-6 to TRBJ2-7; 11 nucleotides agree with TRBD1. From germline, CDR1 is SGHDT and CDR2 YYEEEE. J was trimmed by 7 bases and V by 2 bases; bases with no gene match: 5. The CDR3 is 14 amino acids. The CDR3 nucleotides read TGTGCCAGCAGCTTTGGGACAGGGGGTGGGGAGCAGTACTTC. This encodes CASSFGTGGGEQYF.

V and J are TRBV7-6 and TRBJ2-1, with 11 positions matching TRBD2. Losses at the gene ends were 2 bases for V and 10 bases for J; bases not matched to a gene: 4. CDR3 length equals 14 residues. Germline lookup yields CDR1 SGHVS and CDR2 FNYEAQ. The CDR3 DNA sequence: TGTGCCAGCAGCTTACTAGCGGGAGGACGGGAGCAGTTCTTC. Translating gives CASSLLAGGREQFF.

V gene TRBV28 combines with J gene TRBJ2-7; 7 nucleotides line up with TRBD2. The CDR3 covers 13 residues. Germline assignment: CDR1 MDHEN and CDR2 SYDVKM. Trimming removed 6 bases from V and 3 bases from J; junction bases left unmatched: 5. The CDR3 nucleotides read TGTGCCAGCAGCCTTACTAGCGTCTACGAGCAGTACTTC. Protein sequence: CASSLTSVYEQYF.

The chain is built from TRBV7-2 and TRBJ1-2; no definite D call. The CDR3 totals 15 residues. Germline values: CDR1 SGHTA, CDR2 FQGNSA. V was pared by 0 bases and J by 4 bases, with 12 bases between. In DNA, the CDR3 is TGTGCCAGCAGCTTAGCAATCGGGAATTCCTATGGCTACACCTTC. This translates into CASSLAIGNSYGYTF.

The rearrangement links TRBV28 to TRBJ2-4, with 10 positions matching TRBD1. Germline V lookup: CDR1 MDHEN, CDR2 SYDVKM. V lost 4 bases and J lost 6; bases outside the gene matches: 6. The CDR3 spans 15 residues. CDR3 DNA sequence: TGTGCCAGCAGTTCAGGGGGACAGGGGTCAAACATTCAGTACTTC. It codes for CASSSGGQGSNIQYF.

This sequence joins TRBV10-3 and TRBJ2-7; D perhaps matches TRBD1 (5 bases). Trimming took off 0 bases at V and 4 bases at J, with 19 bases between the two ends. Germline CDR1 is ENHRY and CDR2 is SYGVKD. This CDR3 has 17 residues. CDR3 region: CAISESQDDTILYEQYF. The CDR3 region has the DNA TGTGCCATCAGTGAGTCACAGGACGACACAATACTATACGAGCAGTACTTC.